This T cell receptor beta chain was captured in a study of T cell repertoires in cytomegalovirus infection. Study as a whole: Public TCR beta signatures marked donors with CMV infection and the matching HLA.

This clonotype was counted ten times or more. As yet, its antigen is unknown. The CDR3 has 14 amino acids. CDR1 and CDR2 from the germline V gene are SGHTA and FQGNSA. Trimming removed 3 bases from V and 0 bases from J, with 8 bases in between. General study results and limits: Carriage of CMV together with the relevant HLA was identifiable through cumulative public TCR beta family frequency. Clonotypes of TCR beta that were HLA-C-restricted and CMV-specific dominated the ex vivo response.

Each CDR3 protein is one row after TCRdb ran MiXCR on the reads. Of hundreds of thousands of distinct CDR3 sequences listed, 11% are singletons. The sequence came from a human donor in good health (CMV status not recorded). Some clones in this sample may be carry-over from other donors' samples. Input material: PBMCs. The genes are TRBV7-2 and TRBJ1-1, with D hard to call. The CDR3 reads CASSLEIMNTEAFF. The CDR3 nucleotides read TGTGCCAGCAGCTTGGAAATCATGAACACTGAAGCTTTCTTT.